The text below deals with one T cell receptor (beta chain). CDR3 length equals 14 residues. The V and J ends lost 8 bases and 11 bases respectively, with 22 bases between them. Germline V lookup: CDR1 LGHNA, CDR2 YSLEER. The entry originates in a study of response to subunit inactivated influenza vaccine. MiXCR was run by TCRdb on the RT-PCR reads, yielding one entry per CDR3 protein. The sample has roughly 190,000 distinct CDR3 sequences; 9.5% to 15% are singletons. The data also belong to a second study, concerning T cells expressing NK-cell markers. Per that study: Scientists made TCR beta cDNA using 5'RACE template switching with UMIs. Serological testing identified seven of the eight sequenced donors as HCMV-seropositive and one as seronegative. Several donors' CD3+CD56-NKG2C+ cells were dominated by the same clonotypes.

This TCR was recovered from a man aged 45-65 years who received an inactivated influenza vaccine. The chain is built from TRBV4-3 and TRBJ2-1; perhaps TRBD2 as D (6 bases). The material was CD8+ T cells sorted from PBMCs, obtained roughly 13 days after vaccination. DNA for the CDR3: TGCGCCAGCGCAGGAGGGACCACCCAGCCCAAGCAGTTCTTC. Residues: CASAGGTTQPKQFF.